The clone carrying this T cell receptor beta chain turned up a few times. The data were obtained in a study of T cells of healthy individuals. TCRdb re-derived calls from the 5' RACE reads in MiXCR, one entry per CDR3 protein. The table has some 82,000 distinct CDR3 sequences, approximately 4.7% seen once. CDR1 is MNHEY and CDR2 is SVGAGI in the germline V gene. V lost 2 bases and J lost 8, with 15 bases in between. The CDR3 runs 15 residues. V usage is TRBV6-5 and J usage is TRBJ1-4, with D possibly matching TRBD1 (6 bases). The sequence was collected from a female donor in good health. CDR3 sequence: CASSYSPGELEKLFF. The CDR3 DNA is TGTGCCAGCAGTTACAGTCCAGGGGAGCTGGAAAAACTGTTTTTT.